This TCR beta chain derives from a study of blood T cells in healthy people across ages. Findings and limits, study-wide: PBMCs that were unsorted prevented a conclusive naive versus antigen-experienced comparison.

This clonotype was seen only a few times. The antigen is unknown. Using a J-beta primer mix together with a sample-barcoded 5' primer, a second PCR was run for about 6 to 11 cycles. In TCRdb, the 5' RACE reads were re-called with MiXCR into one record per CDR3 protein. The table shows 1 million or so distinct CDR3 sequences, with approximately 26% occurring only once. V lost 5 bases and J 7 bases, leaving 13 bases between the germline ends. The germline gives CDR1 KGHDR, CDR2 SFDVKD. The CDR3 runs to 14 residues. These same data were also listed under a study on T cells of mothers and their children. That work states: cDNA was made from all extracted RNA, around 1.5 ug per 15 ul. Slightly higher overlap, not significant, was seen in related mother-child pairs than in unrelated pairs.

The chain uses TRBV24-1 and TRBJ2-2, with D possibly being TRBD2 (5 bases). This TCR came from a girl aged 2-10 years in good health. The sample taken for sequencing was blood. CDR3 nucleotides: TGTGCCACCAGTGGGGAGTCGGGGATCGGGGAGCTGTTTTTT. Translated, it gives CATSGESGIGELFF.